The rows below give T cell receptor beta chains drawn from one sample of a study of blood T cell repertoires in COVID-19. Only in-frame clones appear in the TCRdb table, and some are missing; sequencing was by immunoSEQ multiplex PCR. Found here are more than 200,000 clones, around 83% of them singletons; the top ten hold more than 8.5%. The sample taken for sequencing was peripheral blood. These receptors originate from a woman between 50 and 59 years old with COVID-19, enrolled during active disease. Both conserved end residues are part of each CDR3. D genes are given only for firm matches. Where a row states a size, it is once, few, many or the class of an expanded clone; other rows omit it.

V gene	D gene	clone size	J gene	CDR3 DNA	CDR3 protein
TRBV6-5	TRBD1	NA	TRBJ2-3	TGTGCCAGCAGTTACAGTCAGGGACAGGCAGATACGCAGTATTTT	CASSYSQGQADTQYF
TRBV2	TRBD2	NA	TRBJ2-1	TGTGCCAGCAGTGAAGGAGCGGGGGTATACAATGAGCAGTTCTTC	CASSEGAGVYNEQFF
TRBV19	TRBD1	NA	TRBJ2-5	TGTGCCACTAGGGGACAGGGAAAAGAGACCCAGTACTTC	CATRGQGKETQYF
TRBV28	NA	few	TRBJ1-6	TGTGCCAGCAGATTCAATCATAATTCACCCCTCCACTTT	CASRFNHNSPLHF
TRBV19	NA	NA	TRBJ1-1	TGTGCCAGTAGTATTTTTGGGACACAAGGGGCTGAAGCTTTCTTT	CASSIFGTQGAEAFF
TRBV28	NA	NA	TRBJ1-2	TGTGCCAGCAGTTTGACCCACGGGAGGCGTGATGGCTACACCTTC	CASSLTHGRRDGYTF
TRBV29-1	TRBD2	NA	TRBJ2-7	TGCAGCGCTGACGGGGGAGGGTCTCGCTACGAGCAGTACTTC	CSADGGGSRYEQYF
TRBV20-1	NA	NA	TRBJ1-6	TGCAGTGCTAGTAGGGTAGGACTTAATTCACCCCTCCACTTT	CSASRVGLNSPLHF
TRBV7-2	NA	NA	TRBJ2-3	TGTGCCAGCAGTTTTCGAGGGGGTCTGGTTTCAGATACGCAGTATTTT	CASSFRGGLVSDTQYF
TRBV11-1	NA	NA	TRBJ2-5	TGTGCCAGCACCCGAGGGGGAGGGAGAGAGACCCAGTACTTC	CASTRGGGRETQYF
TRBV4-2	TRBD2	NA	TRBJ2-2	TGTGCCAGCAGCCAAGGGACTAGCGGGGGGGCCCGAACCGGGGAGCTGTTTTTT	CASSQGTSGGARTGELFF
TRBV25-1	TRBD2	NA	TRBJ2-3	TGTGCCAGCTCTGGACGGGACTACACAGATACGCAGTATTTT	CASSGRDYTDTQYF
TRBV27	NA	few	TRBJ1-2	TGTGCCAGCAGTTTAAGGCAGGGGTATGGCTACACCTTC	CASSLRQGYGYTF
TRBV3-1/TRBV3-2	TRBD2	NA	TRBJ2-1	TGTGCCAGCAGCCACGGGGGGGGTGAGCAGTTCTTC	CASSHGGGEQFF
TRBV5-4	NA	NA	TRBJ2-1	TGTGCCAGCAGCTTTGATGGGAGGAATGAGCAGTTCTTC	CASSFDGRNEQFF
TRBV30	NA	NA	TRBJ2-5	TGTGCCTGGAGTGTAGGAGGGCCAGAGACCCAGTACTTC	CAWSVGGPETQYF
TRBV5-4	TRBD2	once	TRBJ2-3	TGTGCCAGCAGCTTGCCCGGGAATTTAGCGGGGGGCCGCACAGATACGCAGTATTTT	CASSLPGNLAGGRTDTQYF
TRBV19	NA	NA	TRBJ2-2	TGTGCCAGTAGGGCAACAGGGAGCACCGGGGAGCTGTTTTTT	CASRATGSTGELFF
TRBV12-3/TRBV12-4	TRBD1	few	TRBJ2-2	TGTGCCAGCAGGACAGGGGTCGGGGAGCTGTTTTTT	CASRTGVGELFF
TRBV5-1	TRBD2	NA	TRBJ2-4	TGCGCCAGCAGCTTTACGACTAGCGGGGGGATGGACATTCAGTACTTC	CASSFTTSGGMDIQYF
TRBV30	NA	NA	TRBJ1-5	TGTGCCTGGAACCCCCGGGGAAAGGGCAATCAGCCCCAGCATTTT	CAWNPRGKGNQPQHF